This T cell receptor beta chain was identified in a study of blood T cell repertoires in COVID-19. Study-level information: Acute and convalescent COVID-19 samples came from the United States, Italy and Spain. Sources were T cells, B-cell-depleted T cells, or PBMCs; the material itself was cDNA or gDNA.

Germline CDR1 reads SGHTA; CDR2 reads FQGNSA. The CDR3 contains 17 residues. V lost 5 bases, J lost 2 bases, and 5 bases stayed unmatched. Only in-frame clones appear in the TCRdb table, and some are missing; sequencing was by immunoSEQ multiplex PCR. The sample shows 110,000 or so clones, around 87% of them seen only once. Sequencing was done on a sample of peripheral blood. The chain combines TRBV7-2 with TRBJ2-6; TRBD1 agrees at 11 bases. The clonotype comes from a human donor in a cohort sampled during active COVID-19. CDR3 sequence: CASSPGQGAPGANVLTF. CDR3 DNA: TGTGCCAGCAGCCCCGGACAGGGGGCGCCTGGGGCCAACGTCCTGACTTTC.